Below, 7 T cell receptor beta chains from the same sample are listed, as sequenced in a study of liver allograft versus peripheral blood T cells. The overall study: The authors compared T cell receptor repertoires in transplanted livers with those in the peripheral blood of recipients.

One entry per CDR3 protein, called by TCRdb with MiXCR from the reads. The table lists 2,000 or so distinct CDR3 sequences, around 15% of them singletons, with just under 15% in the top ten. The source is a human patient who had a liver transplant. Some T cells may originate from the graft donor.

This clonotype has a handful of counts. The V call is TRBV7-9, the J call TRBJ1-1; D is uncertain. The V end was cut by 1 base, the J end by 1 base, with 4 bases between. This CDR3 has 13 residues. From germline, CDR1 is SEHNR and CDR2 FQNEAQ (reference sequence). Here the CDR3 DNA reads TGTGCCAGCAGCTTAGAGCAGAACACTGAAGCTTTCTTT. Its protein product is CASSLEQNTEAFF.

This rearrangement joins TRBV11-2 to TRBJ2-7; D perhaps matches TRBD1 (5 bases). V was clipped by 5 bases and J by 1 base, with 15 bases between them. The CDR3 runs 15 residues. The germline V gene has CDR1 SGHAT and CDR2 FQNNGV. CDR3 protein: CASSTPQGRSYEQYF. As DNA, the CDR3 is TGTGCCAGCAGCACCCCCCAGGGTAGGTCCTACGAGCAGTACTTC. The full variable domain, rest sourced from reference TRBV11-2 and TRBJ2-7, is EAGVAQSPRYKIIEKRQSVAFWCNPISGHATLYWYQQILGQGPKLLIQFQNNGVVDDSQLPKDRFSAERLKGVDSTLKIQPAKLEDSAVYLCASSTPQGRSYEQYFGPGTRLTVT.

This clonotype is categorized as medium-sized (0.01 to 0.1%). The rearrangement joins TRBV20-1 to TRBJ1-2; 7 bases align to TRBD1. The germline CDR1 and CDR2 sequences are DFQATT and SNEGSKA (reference sequence). V lost 6 bases, J lost 4 bases, and 14 bases stayed unmatched. The CDR3 consists of 15 residues. CDR3 DNA sequence: TGCAGTGCCCAGCCCACAGGGGCCGTAGGCTATGGCTACACCTTC. Its translation: CSAQPTGAVGYGYTF.

This clonotype is deemed large. The gene calls are TRBV6-5 and TRBJ1-6; D is unclear. The CDR3 extends over 16 amino acids. Looked up from germline, CDR1 is MNHEY and CDR2 is SVGAGI. V lost 0 bases and J lost 0, with 6 bases in between. CDR3 sequence (DNA): TGTGCCAGCAGTTACTCGGGGAGCTCCTATAATTCACCCCTCCACTTT. It codes for CASSYSGSSYNSPLHF.

This chain connects TRBV12-3 or TRBV12-4 to TRBJ2-3; possibly TRBD2 for D (7 bases). Trimming took off 6 bases at V and 1 base at J, with 11 bases between the two ends. The CDR3 contains 14 residues. CDR3 in DNA: TGTGCCAGCAGCTTCGGGGGGCGCACAGATACGCAGTATTTT. The encoded protein is CASSFGGRTDTQYF.

By share, this clonotype ranks as medium-sized (0.01 to 0.1%). This sequence joins TRBV10-3 and TRBJ1-2; 9 bases fit TRBD1. The CDR3 has 15 amino acids. Germline values: CDR1 ENHRY, CDR2 SYGVKD. The V and J ends lost 5 bases and 1 base, in that order; junction bases with no gene match: 5. DNA for the CDR3: TGTGCCATCAGTCTCCCGGGACAGGGTAACTATGGCTACACCTTC. This codes for CAISLPGQGNYGYTF.

This clonotype was found a few times. The chain combines TRBV11-2 with TRBJ1-2; D not certain. The germline V gene has CDR1 SGHAT and CDR2 FQNNGV. Trimming removed 7 bases at V and 3 bases at J, with 6 bases between. The length of the CDR3 is 11 residues. CDR3 DNA: TGTGCCAGCACCCTCCACTATGGCTACACCTTC. It is translated as CASTLHYGYTF.